These 24 T cell receptor beta chains originate from one sample sequenced in a study of cytomegalovirus exposure and HLA in healthy donors. The PCR made use of 60 Vbeta and 13 Jbeta primers. Some clones are missing from TCRdb's copy, which holds only in-frame ones; the method was immunoSEQ multiplex PCR. Of about 150,000 clones detected, approximately 84% appear once; the ten largest clones hold approximately 6.8%. Sequenced input: PBMCs. The receptors stem from a woman between 40 and 50 years old in good health and CMV-seropositive.

This clone was seen only once. The genes are TRBV11-3 and TRBJ2-5, with D possibly being TRBD1 (5 bases). V shed 0 bases and J shed 4 bases, with 12 bases lying between them. This CDR3 has 15 residues. Germline values: CDR1 SGHNT, CDR2 YENEEA. The CDR3 here is CASSLDPRESETQYF. CDR3 nucleotides: TGTGCCAGCAGCTTAGATCCCAGGGAATCAGAGACCCAGTACTTC.

This chain links TRBV4-1 with TRBJ1-5; D unresolved. Trimming pared 1 base from V and 3 bases from J, leaving 10 bases between. The CDR3 totals 15 residues. Germline-derived CDR1 and CDR2 are MGHRA and YSYEKL. The CDR3 DNA reads as TGCGCCAGCAGCCAAGTCACCCTAAACAATCAGCCCCAGCATTTT. Protein: CASSQVTLNNQPQHF.

V is TRBV10-3 and J is TRBJ1-1, with unresolved D. The CDR3 consists of 11 residues. CDR1 is ENHRY, CDR2 SYGVKD, per germline. Trimming took 8 bases from V and 4 from J, leaving 8 bases between them. The CDR3 DNA reads as TGTGCCATCCGTACGGGCACTGAAGCTTTCTTT. Translation gives CAIRTGTEAFF.

The chain is built from TRBV10-2 and TRBJ1-2; D not resolved. V lost 0 bases and J lost 3, with 5 bases in between. The germline gives CDR1 WSHSY, CDR2 SAAADI. This CDR3 contains 13 residues. The CDR3 sequence is CASSESGDYGYTF. The CDR3 nucleotides read TGCGCCAGCAGTGAGTCGGGAGACTATGGCTACACCTTC.

The V gene is TRBV15, the J gene TRBJ2-3, with 7 bases fitting TRBD2. From germline, CDR1 is LNHNV and CDR2 YYDKDF (reference sequence). Losses at the gene ends were 1 base for V and 2 bases for J; bases not matched to a gene: 9. The CDR3 loop spans 17 amino acids. The CDR3 here is CATSRGWPAGTTDTQYF. CDR3 nucleotides: TGTGCCACCAGCAGAGGCTGGCCAGCGGGAACCACAGATACGCAGTATTTT.

This chain connects TRBV6-5 to TRBJ1-3; D is possibly TRBD1 (6 bases). In germline, CDR1 is MNHEY, CDR2 SVGAGI. This CDR3 comprises 15 residues. The V and J ends lost 6 bases and 4 bases respectively, with 16 bases between them. In nucleotides, the CDR3 is TGTGCCAGCAGGGGATTAACAGGGACGGGAAACACCATATATTTT. Its protein is CASRGLTGTGNTIYF.

The chain couples TRBV19 to TRBJ1-5; D may be TRBD1 (6 bases). V was pared by 3 bases and J by 2 bases, with 17 bases between. Germline lookup yields CDR1 LNHDA and CDR2 SQIVND (reference sequence). The CDR3 runs 17 residues. CDR3 protein: CASSMIEGVRGNQPQHF. CDR3 bases: TGTGCCAGTAGTATGATTGAGGGGGTTAGAGGCAATCAGCCCCAGCATTTT.

The chain links TRBV27 to TRBJ2-7; D may be TRBD2 (6 bases). From germline, CDR1 is MNHEY and CDR2 SMNVEV (reference sequence). V gave up 1 base and J gave up 4 bases, with 14 bases separating them. CDR3 length: 15 amino acids. CDR3 nucleotide sequence: TGTGCCAGCAGTTTATATTTCGAGGGGAGGTACGAGCAGTACTTC. Protein sequence: CASSLYFEGRYEQYF.

This rearrangement joins TRBV9 to TRBJ1-3; D not resolved. This CDR3 spans 15 amino acids. Germline V CDR1 and CDR2: SGDLS, YYNGEE. V lost 1 base and J 0 bases, leaving 8 bases between the germline ends. This CDR3 reads CASSVSASSGNTIYF. CDR3 nucleotides: TGTGCCAGCAGCGTATCTGCCAGCTCTGGAAACACCATATATTTT. Together with reference TRBV9 and TRBJ1-3, the CDR3 gives the full variable domain: DSGVTQTPKHLITATGQRVTLRCSPRSGDLSVYWYQQSLDQGLQFLIQYYNGEERAKGNILERFSAQQFPDLHSELNLSSLELGDSALYFCASSVSASSGNTIYFGEGSWLTVV.

The CDR3 sequence: CASTPSGSNEQFF. The CDR3 DNA reads as TGTGCCAGCACCCCCTCGGGGTCCAATGAGCAGTTCTTC. V is TRBV6-5 and J is TRBJ2-1, with D perhaps matching TRBD2 (5 bases). Germline CDR1 and CDR2: MNHEY and SVGAGI. Trimming cost V 7 bases and J 6 bases, with 13 bases left between them. The CDR3 loop spans 13 amino acids.

The rearrangement joins TRBV6-5 to TRBJ2-2; D is uncertain. This CDR3 comprises 14 residues. V dropped 3 bases and J dropped 3 bases, with 8 bases sitting between them. Germline V lookup: CDR1 MNHEY, CDR2 SVGAGI. CDR3: CASSYARYTGELFF. DNA for the CDR3: TGTGCCAGCAGTTATGCCAGATACACCGGGGAGCTGTTTTTT.

V and J are TRBV6-5 and TRBJ2-7, with TRBD2 identical over 7 bases. Germline V lookup: CDR1 MNHEY, CDR2 SVGAGI. This CDR3 has 15 amino acids. V shed 7 bases and J 3 bases; nucleotides not matched to a gene: 12. The CDR3, as DNA: TGTGCCAGCACCCGCCGTGGGGGACTAATCTACGAGCAGTACTTC. Its translation: CASTRRGGLIYEQYF.

The chain couples TRBV19 to TRBJ1-2, with TRBD1 matching over 7 bases. The germline gives CDR1 LNHDA, CDR2 SQIVND (reference sequence). The trim removed 5 bases at V and 2 bases at J, leaving 5 bases unmatched. The CDR3 has 14 residues. The CDR3 loop is CASSGDSVNYGYTF. The CDR3 DNA sequence: TGTGCCAGTAGTGGGGACAGTGTGAACTATGGCTACACCTTC.

The V call is TRBV4-1, the J call TRBJ2-7, with D possibly TRBD2 on 6 matching bases. Germline lookup yields CDR1 MGHRA and CDR2 YSYEKL. Trimming removed 0 bases from V and 2 bases from J, with 23 bases in between. The CDR3 totals 19 residues. The CDR3 reads CASSQDLRGSAEGTYEQYF. Here the CDR3 DNA reads TGCGCCAGCAGCCAAGATCTGCGGGGCTCCGCTGAAGGGACCTACGAGCAGTACTTC.

The chain couples TRBV6-1 to TRBJ1-4; 8 bases are shared with TRBD1. The J segment lost 8 bases and the V segment lost 6 bases, leaving 5 bases of the junction unmatched. Germline V CDR1 and CDR2: MNHNS, SASEGT. This CDR3 has 13 amino acids. CDR3 in DNA: TGTGCCAGCAGGACAGGGGTGAGGGAAAAACTGTTTTTT. Translated, it gives CASRTGVREKLFF.

This rearrangement joins TRBV11-2 to TRBJ1-2, with 8 positions matching TRBD1. J gave up 5 bases and V 0 bases, and 5 bases lay outside the gene matches. The germline gives CDR1 SGHAT, CDR2 FQNNGV. The length of the CDR3 is 15 residues. The CDR3 loop is CASSLDAGGAYGYTF. As DNA, the CDR3 is TGTGCCAGCAGCTTAGATGCAGGGGGCGCATATGGCTACACCTTC.

In its sample, this clone was seen a few times. The chain carries TRBV9 and TRBJ1-6; 8 nucleotides agree with TRBD1. V trimming: 2 bases; J trimming: 7 bases; junction bases outside the gene matches: 8. CDR3 length: 16 residues. Germline CDR1 SGDLS, CDR2 YYNGEE. CDR3 sequence reads: CASSVGQGSRNSPLHF. The CDR3 nucleotides are TGTGCCAGCAGCGTTGGACAGGGAAGTCGGAATTCACCCCTCCACTTT.

J is TRBJ1-2 and V is TRBV4-3; tentative D call: TRBD1 (6 bases). Deletions cut 0 bases from V and 4 bases from J, with 12 bases between. Germline CDR1 is LGHNA and CDR2 is YSLEER. The CDR3 sequence is 15 residues long. The CDR3 DNA sequence: TGCGCCAGCAGCCAAGATTTCACAGGGTCCTATGGCTACACCTTC. Protein product: CASSQDFTGSYGYTF.

The chain uses TRBV6-5 and TRBJ1-2; 8 positions match TRBD1. V was pared by 6 bases and J by 7 bases, with 13 bases of the junction left unmatched. CDR1 and CDR2 (germline): MNHEY, SVGAGI. The CDR3 has 15 residues. The CDR3 spells CASSFNQGARVGYTF. CDR3 coding DNA: TGTGCCAGCAGCTTTAACCAGGGGGCGAGGGTTGGCTACACCTTC.

The CDR3, as DNA: TGTGCCAGCAGCCAAGATCGGGGCAGACTAGTGAATGAGCAGTTCTTC. Protein sequence: CASSQDRGRLVNEQFF. V usage is TRBV14 and J usage is TRBJ2-1; a weak D match, TRBD2 (6 bases). There are 16 residues in the CDR3. Germline V gene lookup returns CDR1 SGHDN and CDR2 FVKESK. Between the trimmed V and J ends, which lost 0 bases and 7 bases, there was a span of 16 bases.

The chain employs TRBV27 and TRBJ1-1; 7 bases align to TRBD1. The junction had 11 bases not matched to a gene; V was cut back by 6 bases and J by 10 bases. CDR1 is MNHEY and CDR2 is SMNVEV in the germline V gene (reference sequence). The CDR3 extends over 13 amino acids. The DNA for the CDR3 is TGTGCCAGCAGCTTAACTGACAGGGTTGTAGCTTTCTTT. Protein product: CASSLTDRVVAFF.

The CDR3 DNA follows: TGTGCCAGCAGCGACACCGACTATGGCTACACCTTC. Residues: CASSDTDYGYTF. This sequence joins TRBV7-8 and TRBJ1-2, with D uncertain. Germline V gene lookup returns CDR1 SGHVS and CDR2 FQNEAQ. Trimming took 5 bases from V and 3 from J, leaving 7 bases between them. CDR3 length: 12 residues.

The chain links TRBV5-1 to TRBJ2-3; 7 bases map to TRBD1. The CDR3 sequence is 14 residues long. The junction had 4 bases not matched to a gene; V was cut back by 6 bases and J by 0 bases. Germline assignment: CDR1 SGHRS and CDR2 YFSETQ. The CDR3 DNA follows: TGCGCCAGCACCAGGGGGAGTAGCACAGATACGCAGTATTTT. Encoded protein: CASTRGSSTDTQYF.

This clone showed up just a few times. DNA for the CDR3: TGCGCCAGCAGCTCCCGGACAGGGATAGAAGGGAATGAGCAGTTCTTC. As protein: CASSSRTGIEGNEQFF. The chain uses TRBV5-1 and TRBJ2-1, with 8 bases that match TRBD1. With 3 bases clipped from V and 7 bases from J, the junction kept 12 bases outside the gene matches. CDR1 is SGHRS and CDR2 is YFSETQ in the germline V gene. The CDR3 totals 16 residues.